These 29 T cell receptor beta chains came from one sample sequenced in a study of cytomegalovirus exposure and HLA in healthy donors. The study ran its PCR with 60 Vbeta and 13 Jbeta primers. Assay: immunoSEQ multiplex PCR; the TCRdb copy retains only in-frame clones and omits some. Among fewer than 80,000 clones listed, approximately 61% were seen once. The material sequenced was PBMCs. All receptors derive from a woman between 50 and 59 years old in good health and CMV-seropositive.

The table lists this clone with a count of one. The CDR3 region has the DNA TGTGCCAGCTCACCACTGGGACAGGGCAATGTTCCCATATATTTT. Amino acids: CASSPLGQGNVPIYF. V is TRBV18 and J is TRBJ1-3, with 9 bases that match TRBD1. The CDR3 contains 15 residues. Germline V CDR1 and CDR2: KGHSH, LQKENI. The V segment lost 1 base and the J segment 11 bases; nucleotides outside the gene matches: 9.

CDR3 sequence: CASSVGQGFEKLFF. CDR3 bases: TGCGCCAGCAGCGTGGGACAGGGGTTTGAAAAACTGTTTTTT. The chain joins TRBV5-1 to TRBJ1-4; 10 positions agree with TRBD1. Trimming cost V 4 bases and J 7 bases; bases outside gene matches: 4. The germline CDR1 and CDR2 sequences are SGHRS and YFSETQ. This CDR3 spans 14 amino acids.

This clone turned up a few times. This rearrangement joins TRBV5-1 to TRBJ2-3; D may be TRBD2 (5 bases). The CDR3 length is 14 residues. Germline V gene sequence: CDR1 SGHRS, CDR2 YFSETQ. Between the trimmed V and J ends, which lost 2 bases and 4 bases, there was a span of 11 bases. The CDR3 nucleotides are TGCGCCAGCAGCTTAGGCCGGGGAGCAGATACGCAGTATTTT. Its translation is CASSLGRGADTQYF.

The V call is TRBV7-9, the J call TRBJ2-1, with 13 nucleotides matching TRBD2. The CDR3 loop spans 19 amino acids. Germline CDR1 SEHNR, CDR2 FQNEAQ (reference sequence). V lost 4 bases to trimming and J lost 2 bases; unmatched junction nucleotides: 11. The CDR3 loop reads CASSSGLAGATFPYNEQFF. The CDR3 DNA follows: TGTGCCAGCAGCTCCGGACTAGCGGGGGCCACGTTCCCCTACAATGAGCAGTTCTTC. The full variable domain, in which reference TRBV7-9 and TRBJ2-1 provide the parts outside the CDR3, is DTGVSQNPRHKITKRGQNVTFRCDPISEHNRLYWYRQTLGQGPEFLTYFQNEAQLEKSRLLSDRFSAERPKGSFSTLEIQRTEQGDSAMYLCASSSGLAGATFPYNEQFFGPGTRLTVL.

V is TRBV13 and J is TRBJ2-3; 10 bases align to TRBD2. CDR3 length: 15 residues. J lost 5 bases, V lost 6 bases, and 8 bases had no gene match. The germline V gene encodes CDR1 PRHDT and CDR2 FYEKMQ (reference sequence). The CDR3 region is CASRAEAGGLDTQYF. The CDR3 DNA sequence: TGTGCCAGCAGAGCTGAAGCGGGGGGGCTAGATACGCAGTATTTT.

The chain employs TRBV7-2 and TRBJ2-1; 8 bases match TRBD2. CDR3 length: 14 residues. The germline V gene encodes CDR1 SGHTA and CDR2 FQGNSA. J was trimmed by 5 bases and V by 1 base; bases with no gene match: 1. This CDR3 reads CASSLGTSNNEQFF. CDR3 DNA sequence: TGTGCCAGCAGCTTAGGGACTAGCAACAATGAGCAGTTCTTC.

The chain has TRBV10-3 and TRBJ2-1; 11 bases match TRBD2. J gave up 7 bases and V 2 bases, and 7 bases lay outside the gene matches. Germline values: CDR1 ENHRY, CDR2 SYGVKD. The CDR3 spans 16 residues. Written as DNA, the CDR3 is TGTGCCATCAGTGAGACTAGCGGGGGTCTAGGGAATGAGCAGTTCTTC. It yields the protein CAISETSGGLGNEQFF.

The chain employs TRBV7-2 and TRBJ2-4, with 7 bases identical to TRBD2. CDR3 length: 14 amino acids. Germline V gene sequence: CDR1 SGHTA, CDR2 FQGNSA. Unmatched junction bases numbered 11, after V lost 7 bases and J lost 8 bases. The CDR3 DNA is TGTGCCAGCACCCCAGCGGGGCCCCGAGACATTCAGTACTTC. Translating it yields CASTPAGPRDIQYF.

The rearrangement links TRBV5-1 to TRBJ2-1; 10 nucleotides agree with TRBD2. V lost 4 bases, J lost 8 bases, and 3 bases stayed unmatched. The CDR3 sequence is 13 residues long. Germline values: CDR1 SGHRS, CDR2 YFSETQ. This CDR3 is CASSDGTSDEQFF. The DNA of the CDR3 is TGCGCCAGCAGCGACGGGACTAGCGATGAGCAGTTCTTC.

The CDR3 bases are TGTGCCAGCAGTCCCGACGGGATCTCCTACAATGAGCAGTTCTTC. Encoded protein: CASSPDGISYNEQFF. The rearrangement uses TRBV7-9 and TRBJ2-1, with D perhaps matching TRBD2 (5 bases). V lost 6 bases and J 0 bases, leaving 12 bases between the germline ends. The germline V gene has CDR1 SEHNR and CDR2 FQNEAQ (reference sequence). The CDR3 spans 15 residues. Together with reference TRBV7-9 and TRBJ2-1, the CDR3 gives the full variable domain: DTGVSQNPRHKITKRGQNVTFRCDPISEHNRLYWYRQTLGQGPEFLTYFQNEAQLEKSRLLSDRFSAERPKGSFSTLEIQRTEQGDSAMYLCASSPDGISYNEQFFGPGTRLTVL.

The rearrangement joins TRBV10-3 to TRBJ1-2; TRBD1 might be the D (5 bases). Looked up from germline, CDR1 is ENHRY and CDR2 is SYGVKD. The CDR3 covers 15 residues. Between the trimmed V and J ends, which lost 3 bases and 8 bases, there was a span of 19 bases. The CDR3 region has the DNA TGTGCCATCAGTGATTTTGACAGTCCCTTATGGGGCTACACCTTC. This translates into CAISDFDSPLWGYTF.

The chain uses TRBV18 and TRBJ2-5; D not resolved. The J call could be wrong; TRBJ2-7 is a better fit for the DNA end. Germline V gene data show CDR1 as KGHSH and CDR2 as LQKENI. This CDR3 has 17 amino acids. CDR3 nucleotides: TGTGCCAGCTCACGACCCGTTAACTATTCCCCGGACTACGAGCAGTACTTC. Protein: CASSRPVNYSPDYEQYF.

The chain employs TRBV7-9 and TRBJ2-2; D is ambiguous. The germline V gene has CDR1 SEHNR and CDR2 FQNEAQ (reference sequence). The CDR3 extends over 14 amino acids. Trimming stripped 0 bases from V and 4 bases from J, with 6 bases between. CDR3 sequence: CASSLAPGTGELFF. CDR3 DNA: TGTGCCAGCAGCTTAGCGCCGGGCACCGGGGAGCTGTTTTTT. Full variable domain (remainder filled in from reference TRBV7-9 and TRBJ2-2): DTGVSQNPRHKITKRGQNVTFRCDPISEHNRLYWYRQTLGQGPEFLTYFQNEAQLEKSRLLSDRFSAERPKGSFSTLEIQRTEQGDSAMYLCASSLAPGTGELFFGEGSRLTVL.

DNA of the CDR3: TGTGCCAGCAGCTTGACAGAGCGCTATGGCTACACCTTC. Translated: CASSLTERYGYTF. This chain links TRBV11-2 with TRBJ1-2; a possible D gene is TRBD1 (5 bases). Trimming shortened V by 3 bases and J by 4 bases, and 9 bases separated the two germline ends. In germline, CDR1 is SGHAT, CDR2 FQNNGV. The CDR3 covers 13 residues. Full variable domain (rest looked up from reference TRBV11-2 and TRBJ1-2): EAGVAQSPRYKIIEKRQSVAFWCNPISGHATLYWYQQILGQGPKLLIQFQNNGVVDDSQLPKDRFSAERLKGVDSTLKIQPAKLEDSAVYLCASSLTERYGYTFGSGTRLTVV.

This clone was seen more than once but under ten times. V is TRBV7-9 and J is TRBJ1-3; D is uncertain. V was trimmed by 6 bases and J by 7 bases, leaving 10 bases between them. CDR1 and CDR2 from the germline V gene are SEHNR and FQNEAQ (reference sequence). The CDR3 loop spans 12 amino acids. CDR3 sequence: CASSELYNTIYF. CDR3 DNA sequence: TGTGCCAGCAGTGAACTTTACAACACCATATATTTT.

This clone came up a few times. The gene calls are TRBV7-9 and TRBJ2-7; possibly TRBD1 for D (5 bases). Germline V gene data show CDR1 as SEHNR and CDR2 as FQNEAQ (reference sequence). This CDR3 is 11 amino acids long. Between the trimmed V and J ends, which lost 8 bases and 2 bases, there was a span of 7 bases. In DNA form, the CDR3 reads TGTGCCAGCTCCAGGGCCTACGAGCAGTACTTC. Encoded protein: CASSRAYEQYF.

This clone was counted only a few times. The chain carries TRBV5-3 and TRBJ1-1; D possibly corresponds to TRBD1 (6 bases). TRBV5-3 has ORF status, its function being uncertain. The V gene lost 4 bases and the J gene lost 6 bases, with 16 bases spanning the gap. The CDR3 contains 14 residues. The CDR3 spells CARSVTGRRAEAFF. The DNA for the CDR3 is TGTGCCAGAAGCGTTACAGGGAGAAGGGCTGAAGCTTTCTTT.

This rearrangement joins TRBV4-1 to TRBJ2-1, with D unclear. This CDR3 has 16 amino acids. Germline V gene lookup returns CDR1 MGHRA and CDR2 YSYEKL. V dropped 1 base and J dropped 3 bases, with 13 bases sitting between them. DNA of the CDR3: TGCGCCAGCAGCCAAGTTGGCAGAAGATTCTACAATGAGCAGTTCTTC. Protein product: CASSQVGRRFYNEQFF.

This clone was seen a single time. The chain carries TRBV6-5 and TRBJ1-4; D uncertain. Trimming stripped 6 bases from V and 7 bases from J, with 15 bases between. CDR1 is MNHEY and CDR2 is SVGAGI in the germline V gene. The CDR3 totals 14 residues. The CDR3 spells CASSDGWAGEKLFF. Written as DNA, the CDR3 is TGTGCCAGCAGCGACGGGTGGGCGGGTGAAAAACTGTTTTTT.

The CDR3 DNA reads as TGTGCCAGCAGTGGGGGACTAGCGGGGGGTACGCAGTATTTT. Amino acids: CASSGGLAGGTQYF. This sequence joins TRBV2 and TRBJ2-3; 15 nucleotides agree with TRBD2. The CDR3 spans 14 residues. In germline, CDR1 is SNHLY, CDR2 FYNNEI. J lost 8 bases, V lost 4 bases, and 1 base had no gene match.

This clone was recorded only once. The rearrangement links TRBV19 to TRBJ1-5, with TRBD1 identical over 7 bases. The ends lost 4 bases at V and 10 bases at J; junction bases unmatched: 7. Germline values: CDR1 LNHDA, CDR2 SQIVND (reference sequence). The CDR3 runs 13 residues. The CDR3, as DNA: TGTGCCAGTAGTACTAATACAGGGGAACCCCAGCATTTT. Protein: CASSTNTGEPQHF.

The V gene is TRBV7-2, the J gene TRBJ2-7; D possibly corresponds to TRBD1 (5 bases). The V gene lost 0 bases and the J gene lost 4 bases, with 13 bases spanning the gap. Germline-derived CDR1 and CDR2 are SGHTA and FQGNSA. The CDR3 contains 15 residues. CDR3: CASSLASGPFYEQYV. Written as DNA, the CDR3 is TGTGCCAGCAGCTTAGCCTCAGGGCCATTTTACGAGCAGTACGTC.

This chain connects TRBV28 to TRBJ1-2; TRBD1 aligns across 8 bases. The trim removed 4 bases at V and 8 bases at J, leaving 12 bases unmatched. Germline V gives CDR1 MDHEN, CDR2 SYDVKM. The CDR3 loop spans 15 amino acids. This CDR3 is CASSSAGTGREGYTF. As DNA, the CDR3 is TGTGCCAGCAGTTCGGCCGGGACAGGAAGGGAAGGCTACACCTTC.

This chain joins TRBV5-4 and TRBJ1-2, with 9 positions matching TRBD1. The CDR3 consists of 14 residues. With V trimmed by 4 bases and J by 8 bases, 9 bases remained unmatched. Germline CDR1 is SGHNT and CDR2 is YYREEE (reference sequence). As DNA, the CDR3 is TGTGCCAGCAGCCCGGGACAGGGTGGTATCGGCTACACCTTC. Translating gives CASSPGQGGIGYTF.

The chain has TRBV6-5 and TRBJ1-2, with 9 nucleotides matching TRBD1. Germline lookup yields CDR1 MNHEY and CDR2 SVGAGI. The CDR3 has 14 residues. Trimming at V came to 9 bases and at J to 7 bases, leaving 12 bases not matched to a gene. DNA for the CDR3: TGTGCCAGTGGAACCACAGGGGGCGCCGGTGGCTACACCTTC. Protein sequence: CASGTTGGAGGYTF.

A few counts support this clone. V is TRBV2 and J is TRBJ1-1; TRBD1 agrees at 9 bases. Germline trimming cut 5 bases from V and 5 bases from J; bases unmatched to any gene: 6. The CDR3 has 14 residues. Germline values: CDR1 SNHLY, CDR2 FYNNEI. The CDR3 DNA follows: TGTGCCAGCAGTTGGGACAGGGCGAGGACTGAAGCTTTCTTT. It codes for CASSWDRARTEAFF.

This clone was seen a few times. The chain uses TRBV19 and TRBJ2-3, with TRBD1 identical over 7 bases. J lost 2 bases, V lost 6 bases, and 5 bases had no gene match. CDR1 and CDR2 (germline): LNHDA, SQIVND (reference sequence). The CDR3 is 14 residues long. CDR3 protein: CASRPGQTTDTQYF. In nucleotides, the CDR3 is TGTGCCAGTAGACCGGGACAGACCACAGATACGCAGTATTTT.

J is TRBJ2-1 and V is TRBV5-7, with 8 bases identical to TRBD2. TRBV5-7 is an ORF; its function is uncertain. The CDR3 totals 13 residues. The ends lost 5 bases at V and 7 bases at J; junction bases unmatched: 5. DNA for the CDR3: TGTGCCAGCAGGGCCCGGGAGGGAAATGAGCAGTTCTTC. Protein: CASRAREGNEQFF.

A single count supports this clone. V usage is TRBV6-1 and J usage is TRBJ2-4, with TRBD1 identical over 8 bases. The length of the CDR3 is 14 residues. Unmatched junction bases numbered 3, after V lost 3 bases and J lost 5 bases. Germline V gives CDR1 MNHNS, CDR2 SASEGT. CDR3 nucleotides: TGTGCCAGCAGTGAGTGGACAGGGCAAAACATTCAGTACTTC. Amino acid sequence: CASSEWTGQNIQYF.